This T cell receptor (beta chain) came from a study of control samples from healthy donors and cancer patients. The V gene's germline CDR1 is LGHNA and CDR2 YSLEER. The CDR3 is 16 amino acids. V lost 1 base and J 0 bases, leaving 10 bases between the germline ends. The protocol was immunoSEQ multiplex PCR, while the TCRdb copy is restricted to in-frame clones and leaves out a portion. Among under 150,000 clones listed, 88% were seen once. Material for sequencing was blood. The receptor was isolated from a woman aged 70-85 years in good health. The rearrangement links TRBV4-3 to TRBJ2-1, with D unclear. CDR3 DNA: TGCGCCAGCAGCCAAGGCCTAGATAGCTCCTACAATGAGCAGTTCTTC. Amino acids: CASSQGLDSSYNEQFF.